This is a list of T cell receptor beta chains from one sample in a study of shared clonotypes between healthy human individuals. Produced via immunoSEQ multiplex PCR; TCRdb's table is partial and in-frame only. The sample has roughly 510,000 clones, approximately 79% seen once. Sequencing input: PBMCs. The receptors shown here come from a woman aged 40 to 50 in good health. Some clones in this sample may be carry-over from other donors' samples. Both conserved end residues are part of each CDR3. The order of the fields is D gene, J gene, clone size, V gene, CDR3 DNA, CDR3 protein. D genes are given only for firm matches. Clone size appears in some rows only: once, few, many, or a class for an expanded clone.

. TRBJ2-3 . TRBV4-1 TGCGCCAGCAGCCAAGGGGCAGTCAAACGCACAGATACGCAGTATTTT CASSQGAVKRTDTQYF
TRBD1 TRBJ1-1 . TRBV4-1 TGCGCCAGCAGCCAAGCGTGGGACAGGGGGCGAACTGAAGCTTTCTTT CASSQAWDRGRTEAFF
. TRBJ2-2 . TRBV18 TGTGCCAGCTCACTCGCCCTTAGCGGAAGTAACACCGGGGAGCTGTTTTTT CASSLALSGSNTGELFF
. TRBJ2-1 . TRBV10-3 TGTGCCATCAGTGAGTCTGAAGGCGGTTACAATGAGCAGTTCTTC CAISESEGGYNEQFF
. TRBJ2-5 . TRBV13 TGTGCCAGCAGCCACCCCAAAGGGGGCCAAGAGACCCAGTACTTC CASSHPKGGQETQYF
. TRBJ2-1 . TRBV6-5 TGTGCCAGCAGTTACTCCATCGACTATGAGCAGTTCTTC CASSYSIDYEQFF
. TRBJ1-3 . TRBV7-9 TGTGCCAGCAGCCGAGGGGGGCTTGGAAACACCATATATTTT CASSRGGLGNTIYF
. TRBJ1-1 . TRBV6-1 TGTGCCAGCACGACGGGGGTTTGGAACACTGAAGCTTTCTTT CASTTGVWNTEAFF
. TRBJ2-3 once TRBV19 TGTGCCAGTAGGGCCCGGGACTCCACAGATACGCAGTATTTT CASRARDSTDTQYF
TRBD2 TRBJ2-1 . TRBV5-1 TGCGCCAGCAGTCGTGGGAGAGGGACTAGCTACAATGAGCAGTTCTTC CASSRGRGTSYNEQFF
. TRBJ2-7 few TRBV5-8 TGTGCCAGCAGCCTCCAGGGCTTCTACGAGCAGTACTTC CASSLQGFYEQYF
. TRBJ2-3 . TRBV7-9 TGTGCCAGCAGCTTCAGTCAGGGCTTGGATACGCAGTATTTT CASSFSQGLDTQYF
. TRBJ1-1 . TRBV19 TGTGCCAGTAGACAGGGAGGGAACACTGAAGCTTTCTTT CASRQGGNTEAFF
TRBD1 TRBJ1-2 . TRBV9 TGTGCCAGCAGCGCTTCGTGGGGACAGGCTTATGGCTACACCTTC CASSASWGQAYGYTF
TRBD2 TRBJ2-1 . TRBV6-5 TGTGCCAGCAGTTACGGTTCGGGAGGAGGAAATGAGCAGTTCTTC CASSYGSGGGNEQFF
TRBD2 TRBJ2-7 many TRBV27 TGTGCCAGCGAAAGGACTAGCGGGAGGGCGGAGGACTACGAGCAGTACTTC CASERTSGRAEDYEQYF
. TRBJ2-7 . TRBV7-9 TGTGCCAGCAGCTCGCAGGGGTTCGAGCAGTACTTC CASSSQGFEQYF
. TRBJ2-3 . TRBV10-3 TGTGCCATCAGGGGCGGATCTAGCACAGATACGCAGTATTTT CAIRGGSSTDTQYF
TRBD1 TRBJ1-1 . TRBV2 TGTGCCAGCAAACGTACAGGGGTGAGGACTGAAGCTTTCTTT CASKRTGVRTEAFF
. TRBJ1-4 . TRBV5-4 TGTGCCAGCAGTACCAATTCCGGGGAAGCTAATGAAAAACTGTTTTTT CASSTNSGEANEKLFF
. TRBJ1-4 . TRBV6-1 TGTGCCAGTAGACTTGGGGGCAGGGTAGTCGAAAAACTGTTTTTT CASRLGGRVVEKLFF
. TRBJ1-2 many TRBV2 TGTGCCAGCAGTGTGACAGACTACGACTATGGCTACACCTTC CASSVTDYDYGYTF
TRBD1 TRBJ2-5 . TRBV7-9 TGTGCCAGCAGCAGGACAGGGATGGAAGAGACCCAGTACTTC CASSRTGMEETQYF
. TRBJ2-7 . TRBV23-1 TGCGCCAGCAGTCAATCCTGGACGATGAGCTACGAGCAGTACTTC CASSQSWTMSYEQYF
. TRBJ2-7 . TRBV29-1 TGCAGCGTTGGAGGTCTAGCGAGCTCCTACGAGCAGTACTTC CSVGGLASSYEQYF
. TRBJ1-5 . TRBV5-8 TGTGCCAGCAGCTTGTTCGGTCAGCCCCAGCATTTT CASSLFGQPQHF
TRBD1 TRBJ1-1 . TRBV18 TGTGCCAGCTCACCCCTCGACAGGGGGACCACTGAAGCTTTCTTT CASSPLDRGTTEAFF
TRBD2 TRBJ2-1 . TRBV5-1 TGCGCCAGCAGCCCCAGGACTAGCGGGATCGGCAATGAGCAGTTCTTC CASSPRTSGIGNEQFF
TRBD2 TRBJ2-2 . TRBV9 TGTGCCAGCAGCCCGTTAGTCGAAGCGGGAGGCAGGACCGGGGAGCTGTTTTTT CASSPLVEAGGRTGELFF
. TRBJ1-2 . TRBV7-9 TGTGCCAGCAGCAAGGGGAGCGACTATGGCTACACCTTC CASSKGSDYGYTF
. TRBJ1-5 . TRBV6-6 TGTGCCAGCAGAGGCCTCGAGGGTTCCAATCAGCCCCAGCATTTT CASRGLEGSNQPQHF
. TRBJ2-3 . TRBV5-4 TGTGCCAGCAGCACGGACGGAAACACAGATACGCAGTATTTT CASSTDGNTDTQYF
TRBD1 TRBJ2-7 once TRBV5-5 TGTGCCAGCAGTTACGACGGGACAGGGGGCGCCCCAGGGTACTTC CASSYDGTGGAPGYF
. TRBJ2-3 . TRBV7-2 TGTGCCAGCAGCTTGATTCCGTATACAGATACGCAGTATTTT CASSLIPYTDTQYF
. TRBJ1-1 . TRBV4-3 TGCGCCAGCAGCCTTGGCCTGGGGCCGAACACTGAAGCTTTCTTT CASSLGLGPNTEAFF
TRBD2 TRBJ2-1 . TRBV2 TGTGCCAGCAGTGACGCCCCAGGGACTAAGCAGTTCTTC CASSDAPGTKQFF
. TRBJ2-1 few TRBV7-3 TGTGCCAGCAGCTTAGATGGGGAATGGAATGAGCAGTTCTTC CASSLDGEWNEQFF
TRBD1 TRBJ1-4 . TRBV5-1 TGCGCCAGCAGCTGGCAGGGGGCTGGTAATGAAAAACTGTTTTTT CASSWQGAGNEKLFF
. TRBJ1-5 . TRBV28 TGTGCCAGCAGGGTTAGCAATCAGCCCCAGCATTTT CASRVSNQPQHF
. TRBJ2-1 . TRBV7-2 TGTGCCAGCAGCGAGCCCCCCGGGGCCCAGTTCTTC CASSEPPGAQFF
. TRBJ2-2 . TRBV10-2 TGCGCCAGCAGTGAGGGGGCTGGGGAGCTGTTTTTT CASSEGAGELFF
. TRBJ2-1 few TRBV9 TGTGCCAGCAGCGTAGGACGGTCGAATGAGCAGTTCTTC CASSVGRSNEQFF
. TRBJ1-2 . TRBV11-2 TGTGCCAGCAGCGGACAGCTCCTTTCCTATGGCTACACCTTC CASSGQLLSYGYTF
TRBD1 TRBJ2-5 . TRBV5-1 TGCGCCAGCAGCTGGAGACAGGGCCCCCAAGAGACCCAGTACTTC CASSWRQGPQETQYF
. TRBJ2-3 . TRBV2 TGTGCCAGCACCGAATGGGGGGGCACAGATACGCAGTATTTT CASTEWGGTDTQYF
TRBD2 TRBJ2-1 . TRBV5-6 TGTGCCAGCAAATTAGCGGGGCCCGGGGATGAGCAGTTCTTC CASKLAGPGDEQFF
. TRBJ2-2 few TRBV27 TGTGCCAGCAGTTTATCGGCAGGAGCAAACACCGGGGAGCTGTTTTTT CASSLSAGANTGELFF
. TRBJ2-5 . TRBV23-1 TGCGCCAGCAGTCAAACGACGGAGACCCAGTACTTC CASSQTTETQYF
TRBD1 TRBJ2-7 . TRBV10-3 TGTGCCATCAGTCCCTCGACAGGGTCCTACGAGCAGTACTTC CAISPSTGSYEQYF
TRBD2 TRBJ2-1 . TRBV7-2 TGTGCCAGCAGCTCGGGGACTAGCGGGTTCCCCTTCTACAATGAGCAGTTCTTC CASSSGTSGFPFYNEQFF
. TRBJ2-6 . TRBV27 TGTGCCAGCACGACGCGTGCAGGGGCCAACGTCCTGACTTTC CASTTRAGANVLTF
TRBD2 TRBJ2-7 once TRBV14 TGTGCCAGCAGCCAAGAAACGGGAGGGGGTGACGAGCAGTACTTC CASSQETGGGDEQYF
. TRBJ1-2 . TRBV28 TGTGCCAGCAGTAGACAAAACTATGGCTACACCTTC CASSRQNYGYTF
. TRBJ2-3 . TRBV9 TGTGCCAGCACTCGATGGGGGGATAACACAGATACGCAGTATTTT CASTRWGDNTDTQYF